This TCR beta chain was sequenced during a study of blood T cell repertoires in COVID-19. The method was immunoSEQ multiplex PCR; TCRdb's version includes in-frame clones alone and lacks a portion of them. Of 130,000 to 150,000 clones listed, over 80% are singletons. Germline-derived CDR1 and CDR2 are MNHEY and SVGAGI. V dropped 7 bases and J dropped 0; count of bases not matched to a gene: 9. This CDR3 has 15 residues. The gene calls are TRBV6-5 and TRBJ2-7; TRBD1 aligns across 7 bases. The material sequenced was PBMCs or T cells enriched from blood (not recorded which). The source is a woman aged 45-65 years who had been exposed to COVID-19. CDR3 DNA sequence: TGTGCCAGCACTAGAAACAGGGGCAGCTCCTACGAGCAGTACTTC. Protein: CASTRNRGSSYEQYF.